These 20 T cell receptor beta chains were all obtained from the same sample, sequenced in a study of CD8 T cells in Susac syndrome. RNA totalling about 0.45 to 1 ug underwent reverse transcription with random hexamers. Each CDR3 protein is one row after TCRdb ran MiXCR on the immunoSEQ multiplex PCR reads. Here the sample spans under 200,000 distinct CDR3 sequences, approximately 94% being singletons. The specimen sequenced was CD4+ T cells from PBMCs. These receptor sequences come from a human donor with Susac syndrome.

The chain joins TRBV29-1 to TRBJ2-1; 11 positions match TRBD2. Germline V gene sequence: CDR1 SQVTM, CDR2 ANQGSEA. The V gene end was trimmed by 3 bases and the J gene end by 3 bases; junction bases not matched to a gene: 4. This CDR3 has 15 residues. The CDR3 loop reads CSVDPLAGGYNEQFF. The CDR3 nucleotides are TGCAGCGTTGATCCCCTAGCGGGGGGCTACAATGAGCAGTTCTTC.

This clonotype occurred a few times. The chain joins TRBV6-5 to TRBJ2-3; D perhaps matches TRBD1 (6 bases). The CDR3 consists of 15 residues. With 0 bases removed from V and 4 bases from J, the gap between germline ends came to 11 bases. Germline-derived CDR1 and CDR2 are MNHEY and SVGAGI. CDR3 sequence reads: CASSYSRQGPDTQYF. The CDR3 DNA reads as TGTGCCAGCAGTTACTCCCGTCAGGGGCCAGATACGCAGTATTTT.

The chain uses TRBV29-1 and TRBJ1-5; D unclear. Germline CDR1 and CDR2: SQVTM and ANQGSEA. The CDR3 has 12 residues. V was shortened by 4 bases and J by 5 bases, with 9 bases between the two germline ends. The CDR3 nucleotides are TGCAGCGTTGGAGACATGGATCAGCCCCAGCATTTT. Protein sequence: CSVGDMDQPQHF.

The rearrangement links TRBV5-6 to TRBJ2-7, with D unresolved. The germline gives CDR1 SGHDT, CDR2 YYEEEE. V shed 5 bases and J shed 3 bases, with 15 bases lying between them. The CDR3 consists of 14 residues. DNA for the CDR3: TGTGCCAGCAGGGCTTTGGGGTTAAGCTACGAGCAGTACTTC. Translated: CASRALGLSYEQYF.

V usage is TRBV5-6 and J usage is TRBJ1-3; possible D gene TRBD1, 5 bases. Trimming left V 4 bases short and J 0 bases short, with 17 bases between. The CDR3 length is 17 residues. Germline CDR1 is SGHDT and CDR2 is YYEEEE. As DNA, the CDR3 is TGTGCCAGCAGCCAGAGGGGCGGAGATCTCTCTGGAAACACCATATATTTT. It codes for CASSQRGGDLSGNTIYF.

CDR3 in DNA: TGCAGCGTTGAAGGAGCGGGGGCCGAAGAGACCCAGTACTTC. This codes for CSVEGAGAEETQYF. The chain has TRBV29-1 and TRBJ2-5; 8 nucleotides line up with TRBD2. CDR3 length equals 14 residues. J lost 3 bases, V lost 1 base, and 4 bases had no gene match. Per germline, CDR1 SQVTM and CDR2 ANQGSEA. Using reference TRBV29-1 and TRBJ2-5 for the parts outside the CDR3, the full variable domain is SAVISQKPSRDICQRGTSLTIQCQVDSQVTMMFWYRQQPGQSLTLIATANQGSEATYESGFVIDKFPISRPNLTFSTLTVSNMSPEDSSIYLCSVEGAGAEETQYFGPGTRLLVL.

The CDR3 sequence: CAWILAANYGYTF. The CDR3 region has the DNA TGTGCCTGGATTCTCGCAGCTAACTATGGCTACACCTTC. The chain carries TRBV30 and TRBJ1-2; D is uncertain. The CDR3 totals 13 residues. The V end was cut by 4 bases, the J end by 0 bases, with 9 bases between. Per the germline V gene, CDR1 is GTSNPN and CDR2 is SVGIG (reference sequence). The full variable domain, rest sourced from reference TRBV30 and TRBJ1-2, is SQTIHQWPATLVQPVGSPLSLECTVEGTSNPNLYWYRQAAGRGLQLLFYSVGIGQISSEVPQNLSASRPQDRQFILSSKKLLLSDSGFYLCAWILAANYGYTFGSGTRLTVV.

This clonotype was seen just once. The chain couples TRBV20-1 to TRBJ1-1, with D maybe TRBD1 (6 bases). The CDR3 contains 16 residues. V lost 2 bases, J lost 6 bases, and 22 bases lay in between. Germline-derived CDR1 and CDR2 are DFQATT and SNEGSKA (reference sequence). The chain's CDR3 is CSARQKGTGMGAEAFF. As DNA, the CDR3 is TGCAGTGCTAGACAAAAAGGTACAGGGATGGGAGCTGAAGCTTTCTTT.

J is TRBJ1-1 and V is TRBV28, with 9 bases matching TRBD1. The CDR3 has 16 amino acids. In germline, CDR1 is MDHEN, CDR2 SYDVKM. J was trimmed by 5 bases and V by 2 bases; bases with no gene match: 9. CDR3 DNA: TGTGCCAGCAGTTTAATACAGGGGGCCCGAAGGACTGAAGCTTTCTTT. Amino acid sequence: CASSLIQGARRTEAFF.

J is TRBJ1-2 and V is TRBV13; D is ambiguous. V gave up 3 bases and J gave up 8 bases, with 19 bases separating them. CDR3 length: 15 residues. Germline V gene sequence: CDR1 PRHDT, CDR2 FYEKMQ (reference sequence). CDR3 DNA sequence: TGTGCCAGCAGCTTGGGTCAGTTTTTCTCGGGAGGCTACACCTTC. It codes for CASSLGQFFSGGYTF.

The chain uses TRBV15 and TRBJ1-1; no reliable D call. Trimming cost V 2 bases and J 5 bases, with 15 bases left between them. The CDR3 consists of 15 residues. Germline V gives CDR1 LNHNV, CDR2 YYDKDF (reference sequence). The CDR3 is CATSRPRVTSTEAFF. DNA for the CDR3: TGTGCCACCAGCAGACCGAGGGTCACCTCGACTGAAGCTTTCTTT. The full variable domain, in which reference TRBV15 and TRBJ1-1 provide the parts outside the CDR3, is DAMVIQNPRYQVTQFGKPVTLSCSQTLNHNVMYWYQQKSSQAPKLLFHYYDKDFNNEADTPDNFQSRRPNTSFCFLDIRSPGLGDTAMYLCATSRPRVTSTEAFFGQGTRLTVV.

In the case of this clonotype: An end of the junction differs from the germline gene, which may be a read error. The chain couples TRBV20-1 to TRBJ2-2; maybe TRBD2 (5 bases). The CDR3 has 15 amino acids. CDR1 and CDR2 (germline): DFQATT, SNEGSKA (reference sequence). The CDR3 sequence: CSARGLARRNGELFF. The CDR3 DNA sequence: TGCAGTGCCAGAGGGCTAGCTAGGCGCAACGGGGAGCTGTTTTTT.

The V and J genes are TRBV4-2 and TRBJ1-2; 8 positions agree with TRBD1. The germline V gene has CDR1 LGHNA and CDR2 YNFKEQ. Trimming cost V 1 base and J 4 bases; bases outside gene matches: 5. There are 15 residues in the CDR3. CDR3 loop: CASSQADRVSYGYTF. The CDR3 region has the DNA TGTGCCAGCAGCCAAGCGGACAGGGTTAGCTATGGCTACACCTTC.

This clonotype was observed once. V and J are TRBV6-2 or TRBV6-3 and TRBJ2-3, with D perhaps matching TRBD2 (6 bases). Trimming pared 10 bases from V and 5 bases from J, leaving 16 bases between. The CDR3 is 13 residues long. Germline assignment: CDR1 MNHEY and CDR2 SVGEGT. CDR3 DNA: TGTGCCACCGAAGGAGGGGTCGGAGATACGCAGTATTTT. Encoded protein: CATEGGVGDTQYF.

The chain links TRBV9 to TRBJ2-7; D unresolved. Germline CDR1 reads SGDLS; CDR2 reads YYNGEE. Deletions cut 0 bases from V and 2 bases from J, with 9 bases between. This CDR3 spans 14 amino acids. The CDR3 nucleotides read TGTGCCAGCAGCGTAGCCCCACAACCCTACGAGCAGTACTTC. Its translation is CASSVAPQPYEQYF.

The chain recombines TRBV29-1 with TRBJ2-3, with unresolved D. CDR3 length: 11 amino acids. Between the trimmed V and J ends, which lost 5 bases and 5 bases, there was a span of 8 bases. CDR1 and CDR2 from the germline V gene are SQVTM and ANQGSEA. CDR3 nucleotides: TGCAGCGTTACCCTGCGAGATACGCAGTATTTT. This gives the protein CSVTLRDTQYF.

V and J are TRBV2 and TRBJ2-5; D is undetermined. This CDR3 region has 13 residues. Trimming shortened V by 4 bases and J by 1 base, and 7 bases separated the two germline ends. Germline V gives CDR1 SNHLY, CDR2 FYNNEI. The CDR3 region is CASSGRLQETQYF. Written as DNA, the CDR3 is TGTGCCAGCAGTGGACGGCTCCAAGAGACCCAGTACTTC.

The rearrangement uses TRBV3-1 and TRBJ2-3, with 9 bases lining up with TRBD2. Germline V gives CDR1 LGHDT, CDR2 YNNKEL (reference sequence). This CDR3 has 14 residues. J was trimmed by 2 bases and V by 6 bases; bases with no gene match: 3. CDR3 bases: TGTGCCAGCAGGACTAGCGGACACACAGATACGCAGTATTTT. Amino acid sequence: CASRTSGHTDTQYF.

The chain joins TRBV20-1 to TRBJ2-7; 9 positions match TRBD1. The CDR3 extends over 15 amino acids. V trimming: 3 bases; J trimming: 5 bases; junction bases outside the gene matches: 11. The V gene's germline CDR1 is DFQATT and CDR2 SNEGSKA (reference sequence). CDR3 protein: CSARIVGTGFHEQYF. CDR3 nucleotide sequence: TGCAGTGCTAGGATCGTGGGGACAGGGTTCCACGAGCAGTACTTC.

The gene calls are TRBV5-1 and TRBJ2-5; 8 bases fit TRBD1. The CDR3 length is 15 residues. V shed 4 bases, J shed 4 bases, and the junction held 9 bases outside the gene matches. Looked up from germline, CDR1 is SGHRS and CDR2 is YFSETQ. DNA of the CDR3: TGCGCCAGCAGCCCACTGGACAGGGTGGGAGAGACCCAGTACTTC. Translating it yields CASSPLDRVGETQYF.